This T cell receptor beta chain stems from a study of blood T cell repertoires in COVID-19. Study as a whole: PBMCs, B-cell-depleted T cells, or T cells were the source of the cDNA or gDNA that made up the material.

Germline trimming cut 7 bases from V and 1 base from J; bases unmatched to any gene: 3. The CDR3 is made up of 13 amino acids. Germline V gene sequence: CDR1 SQVTM, CDR2 ANQGSEA. Assay used: immunoSEQ multiplex PCR; TCRdb lists only in-frame clones, some missing. The data hold 200,000 to 250,000 clones, with 85% to 90% observed a single time. Turning to this clone: Other DNA variants within this sample encode the same CDR3.

The source material was peripheral blood. The receptor was isolated from a man aged 60-69 years with acute or convalescent COVID-19. The chain recombines TRBV29-1 with TRBJ2-3, with 9 bases aligning to TRBD1. CDR3 residues: CSARQGGTDTQYF. CDR3 bases: TGCAGCGCCCGACAGGGGGGCACAGATACGCAGTATTTT.